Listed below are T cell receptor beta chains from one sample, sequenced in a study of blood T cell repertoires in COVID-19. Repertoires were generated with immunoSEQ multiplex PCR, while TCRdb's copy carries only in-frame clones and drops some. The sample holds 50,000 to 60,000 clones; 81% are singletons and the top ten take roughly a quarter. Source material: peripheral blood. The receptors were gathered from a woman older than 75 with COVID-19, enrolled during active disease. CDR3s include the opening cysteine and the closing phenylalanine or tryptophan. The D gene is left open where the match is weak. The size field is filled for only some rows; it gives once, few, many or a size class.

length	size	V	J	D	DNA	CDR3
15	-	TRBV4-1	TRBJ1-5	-	TGCGCCAGCAGCTCATATGTGACAGGTGGACAGCCCCAGCATTTT	CASSSYVTGGQPQHF
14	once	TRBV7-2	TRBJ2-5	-	TGTGCCAGCAGCTTAGTCCCTAGCCAAGAGACCCAGTACTTC	CASSLVPSQETQYF
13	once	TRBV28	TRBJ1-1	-	TGTGCCAGCAGACCCACGGGGAACACTGAAGCTTTCTTT	CASRPTGNTEAFF
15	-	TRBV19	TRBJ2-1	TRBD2	TGTGCCAGTAGTAAGGGACTAGCGGTGTTAGATGAGCAGTTCTTC	CASSKGLAVLDEQFF
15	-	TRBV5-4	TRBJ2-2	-	TGTGCCAGCAGCTTGGGCAGGGTTGACACCGGGGAGCTGTTTTTT	CASSLGRVDTGELFF
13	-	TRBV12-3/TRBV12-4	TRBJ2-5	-	TGTGCCAGCAGTACCGGGAGCCGAGAGACCCAGTACTTC	CASSTGSRETQYF
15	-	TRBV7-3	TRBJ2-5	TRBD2	TGTGCCAGCAGCTCCAGCGGGAGGGGCGTGGAGACCCAGTACTTC	CASSSSGRGVETQYF
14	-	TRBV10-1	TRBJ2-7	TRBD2	TGCGCCAGCAGTGCCACGGGAGGATCCTACGAGCAGTACTTC	CASSATGGSYEQYF
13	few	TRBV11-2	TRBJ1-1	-	TGTGCCAGCAGCTTAGACCCAAACACTGAAGCTTTCTTT	CASSLDPNTEAFF
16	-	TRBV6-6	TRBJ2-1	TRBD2	TGTGCCAGCAGCCCACCAGCGGGAGTGGGCCTGGGTGAGCAGTTCTTC	CASSPPAGVGLGEQFF
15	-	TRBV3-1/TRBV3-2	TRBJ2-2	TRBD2	TGTGCCAGCAGCCATTCGGGAGGGAGTACCGGGGAGCTGTTTTTT	CASSHSGGSTGELFF
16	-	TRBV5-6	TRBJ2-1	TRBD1	TGTGCCAGCAGTTCAGTGGGGGACAGGGTATTCAATGAGCAGTTCTTC	CASSSVGDRVFNEQFF
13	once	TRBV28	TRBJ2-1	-	TGTGCCAGCAGTTATGCGGTTTACAATGAGCAGTTCTTC	CASSYAVYNEQFF
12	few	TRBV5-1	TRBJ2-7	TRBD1	TGCGCCAGCAGCTTGACAGGGGCCGAGCAGTACTTC	CASSLTGAEQYF
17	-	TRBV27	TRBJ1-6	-	TGTGCCAGCAGTTCCCTCACCGGGACGCGACGAGGGGGACCCCTCCACTTT	CASSSLTGTRRGGPLHF
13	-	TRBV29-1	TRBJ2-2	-	TGCAGCGTTGGGCGGGGCCCCCCCGGGGAGCTGTTTTTT	CSVGRGPPGELFF
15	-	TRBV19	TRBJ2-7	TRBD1	TGTGCCAGTAGTACCTCTGGGACAGGGCTCTACGAGCAGTACTTC	CASSTSGTGLYEQYF
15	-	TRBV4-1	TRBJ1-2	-	TGCGCCAGCAGCCCTGGGGCCCCAATGGGCTATGGCTACACCTTC	CASSPGAPMGYGYTF
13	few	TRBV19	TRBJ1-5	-	TGTGCCAGTAGTGGACAGAACTATCAGCCCCAGCATTTT	CASSGQNYQPQHF
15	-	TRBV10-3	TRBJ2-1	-	TGTGCCATCAGTGAGCGTACTAGCCAAACCAATGAGCAGTTCTTC	CAISERTSQTNEQFF
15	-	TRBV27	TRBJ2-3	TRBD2	TGTGCCAGCAGTTTTTCTAGCGGTCGCACAGATACGCAGTATTTT	CASSFSSGRTDTQYF
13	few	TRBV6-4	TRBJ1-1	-	TGTGCCAGCAGGAGGACTGGGAACACTGAAGCTTTCTTT	CASRRTGNTEAFF
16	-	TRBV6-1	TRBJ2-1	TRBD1	TGTGCCAGCAGTGCATACGGGACAGGGGGACACAATGAGCAGTTCTTC	CASSAYGTGGHNEQFF
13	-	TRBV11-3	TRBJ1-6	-	TGTGCCAGCAGCTCCGGCGGGGATTCACCCCTCCACTTT	CASSSGGDSPLHF
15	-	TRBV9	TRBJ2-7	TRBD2	TGTGCCAGCAGCGCCACTAGCGTACCCTCCTACGAGCAGTACTTC	CASSATSVPSYEQYF
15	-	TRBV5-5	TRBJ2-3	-	TGTGCCAGCAGCCTAAGTACCCTACGCACAGATACGCAGTATTTT	CASSLSTLRTDTQYF
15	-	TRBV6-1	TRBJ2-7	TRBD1	TGTGCCAGCAGTGAAGGACAGGGGGCCCCCTACGAGCAGTACTTC	CASSEGQGAPYEQYF
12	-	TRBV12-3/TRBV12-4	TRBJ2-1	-	TGTGCCAGCCTTTGGGGCCCCAATGAGCAGTTCTTC	CASLWGPNEQFF
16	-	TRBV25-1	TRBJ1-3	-	TGTGCCAGCAGTGAGGTATGGGCCAGGGGTGGAAACACCATATATTTT	CASSEVWARGGNTIYF
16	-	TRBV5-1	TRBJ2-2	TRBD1	TGCGCCAGCAGCCTCGGGACAGGGGTAATAACCGGGGAGCTGTTTTTT	CASSLGTGVITGELFF
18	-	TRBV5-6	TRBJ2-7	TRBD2	TGTGCCAGCCAGACATTCACGACTAGCGGCTTTCAATACTACGAGCAGTACTTC	CASQTFTTSGFQYYEQYF
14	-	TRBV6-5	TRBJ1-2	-	TGTGCCAGCACCCGACACGGATCTAACTATGGCTACACCTTC	CASTRHGSNYGYTF
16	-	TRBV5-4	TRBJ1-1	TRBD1	TGTGCCAGCAGCTTAGGGACAGGGGGTGGTTACACTGAAGCTTTCTTT	CASSLGTGGGYTEAFF
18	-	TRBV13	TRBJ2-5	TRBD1	TGTGCCAGCAGCCGCGTGACCGGGACAGGGCCCCCTCAAGAGACCCAGTACTTC	CASSRVTGTGPPQETQYF
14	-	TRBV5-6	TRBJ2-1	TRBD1	TGTGCCAGCAGCAGGGGGCGATTGAACCCCGCGCAGTTCTTC	CASSRGRLNPAQFF
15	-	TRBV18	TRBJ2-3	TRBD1	TGTGCCAGCTCACTCCGGACAGGGGCCACAGATACGCAGTATTTT	CASSLRTGATDTQYF
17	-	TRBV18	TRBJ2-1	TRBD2	TGTGCCAGCTCACTTACACCCCCGGGAGGGCCGTATAATGAGCAGTTCTTC	CASSLTPPGGPYNEQFF
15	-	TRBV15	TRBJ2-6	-	TGTGCCACCAGCAGAGTATCGGGTGGGGCCAACGTCCTGACTTTC	CATSRVSGGANVLTF
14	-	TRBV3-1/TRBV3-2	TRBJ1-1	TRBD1	TGTGCCAGCAGCCCTGGACAGGCTAACACTGAAGCTTTCTTT	CASSPGQANTEAFF
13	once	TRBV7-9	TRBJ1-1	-	TGTGCCAGCAGCTCGCGACAGTCCACTGAAGCTTTCTTT	CASSSRQSTEAFF
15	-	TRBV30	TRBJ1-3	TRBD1	TGTGCCTGGGTACCTCAGGGGGTCTCTGGAAACACCATATATTTT	CAWVPQGVSGNTIYF
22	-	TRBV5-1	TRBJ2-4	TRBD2	TGCGCCAGCAGCTTGGGGAGACCTCCGGGACTAGCGGGAGTGGGTGCCAAAAACATTCAGTACTTC	CASSLGRPPGLAGVGAKNIQYF
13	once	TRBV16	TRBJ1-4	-	TGTGCCAGCAGCCAATCGGACGGGGGAAAACTGTTTTTT	CASSQSDGGKLFF
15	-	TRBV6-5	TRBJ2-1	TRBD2	TGTGCCAGCAGTTATCGAGCGGGAGGGCGTCCTGAGCAGTTCTTC	CASSYRAGGRPEQFF
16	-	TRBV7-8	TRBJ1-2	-	TGTGCCAGCAGCTTAGAAATCGGGGGGCGACTCTATGGCTACACCTTC	CASSLEIGGRLYGYTF
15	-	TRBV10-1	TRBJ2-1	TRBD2	TGCGCCAGCAGTGGCGGGACTAGCGGGAGAAATGAGCAGTTCTTC	CASSGGTSGRNEQFF
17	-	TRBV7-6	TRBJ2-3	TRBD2	TGTGCCAGCAGCTTAGGAGCTAGCGGGTCCCGCACAGATACGCAGTATTTT	CASSLGASGSRTDTQYF
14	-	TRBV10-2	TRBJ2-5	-	TGCGCCAGCAGTGTGAGGCGGGGTCAAGAGACCCAGTACTTC	CASSVRRGQETQYF
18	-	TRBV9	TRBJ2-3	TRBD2	TGTGCCAGCAGCGTAGTAGGGACTAGCGGGAGTTCAAGGGATACGCAGTATTTT	CASSVVGTSGSSRDTQYF
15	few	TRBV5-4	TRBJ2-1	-	TGTGCCAGCAGCTTGGAATTAGCAGAATACAATGAGCAGTTCTTC	CASSLELAEYNEQFF